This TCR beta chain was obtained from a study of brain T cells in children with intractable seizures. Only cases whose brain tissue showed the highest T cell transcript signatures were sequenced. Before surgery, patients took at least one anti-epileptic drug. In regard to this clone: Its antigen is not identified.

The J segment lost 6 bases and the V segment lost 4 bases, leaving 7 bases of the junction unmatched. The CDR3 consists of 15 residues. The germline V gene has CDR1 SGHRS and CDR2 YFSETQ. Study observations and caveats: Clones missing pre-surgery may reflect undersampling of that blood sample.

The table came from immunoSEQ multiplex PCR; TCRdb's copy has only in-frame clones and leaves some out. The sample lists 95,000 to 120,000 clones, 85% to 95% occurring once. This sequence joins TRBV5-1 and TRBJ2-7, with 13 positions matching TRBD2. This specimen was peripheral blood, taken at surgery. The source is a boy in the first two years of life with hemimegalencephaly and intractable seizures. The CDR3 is CASSLGLAGEGEQYF. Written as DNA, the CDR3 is TGCGCCAGCAGCCTAGGACTAGCGGGAGAGGGCGAGCAGTACTTC.